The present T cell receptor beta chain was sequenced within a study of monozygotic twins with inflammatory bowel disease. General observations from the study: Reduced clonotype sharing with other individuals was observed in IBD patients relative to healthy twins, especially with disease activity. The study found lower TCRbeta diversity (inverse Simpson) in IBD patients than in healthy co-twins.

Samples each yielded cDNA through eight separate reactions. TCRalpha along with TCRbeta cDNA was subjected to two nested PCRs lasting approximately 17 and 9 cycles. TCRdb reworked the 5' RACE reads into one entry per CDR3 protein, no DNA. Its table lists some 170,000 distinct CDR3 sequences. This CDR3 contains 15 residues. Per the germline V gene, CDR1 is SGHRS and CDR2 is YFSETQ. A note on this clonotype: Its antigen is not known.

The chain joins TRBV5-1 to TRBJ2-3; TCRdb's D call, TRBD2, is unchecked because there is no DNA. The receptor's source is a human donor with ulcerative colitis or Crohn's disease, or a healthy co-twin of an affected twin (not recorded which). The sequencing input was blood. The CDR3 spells CATAGERGSTDTQYF.